One sample yielded the 19 T cell receptor beta chains listed below, sequenced in a study of cytomegalovirus exposure and HLA in healthy donors. The study ran its PCR with 60 Vbeta and 13 Jbeta primers. Only in-frame clones appear in the TCRdb table, and some are missing; sequencing was by immunoSEQ multiplex PCR. The sample consists of more than 140,000 clones, over 75% of them appearing once. Source material: PBMCs. All receptors derive from a man under 40 in good health and CMV-seropositive.

This chain connects TRBV27 to TRBJ1-5, with a weak D call TRBD1 (5 bases). The CDR3 loop spans 16 amino acids. Germline loops: CDR1 MNHEY, CDR2 SMNVEV (reference sequence). Trimming took off 0 bases at V and 3 bases at J, with 12 bases between the two ends. CDR3 bases: TGTGCCAGCAGTTTATCGGGGGGAGTCAACAATCAGCCCCAGCATTTT. It is translated as CASSLSGGVNNQPQHF.

The V gene is TRBV7-9, the J gene TRBJ2-1; D not certain. CDR3 length: 13 residues. Between the trimmed V and J ends, which lost 3 bases and 5 bases, there was a span of 8 bases. Germline V gene lookup returns CDR1 SEHNR and CDR2 FQNEAQ (reference sequence). Here the CDR3 reads CASSFAVNNEQFF. In DNA form, the CDR3 reads TGTGCCAGCAGCTTCGCGGTAAACAATGAGCAGTTCTTC.

V is TRBV14 and J is TRBJ1-4; possible D gene TRBD1, 5 bases. The CDR3 has 15 amino acids. Germline assignment: CDR1 SGHDN and CDR2 FVKESK. V dropped 2 bases and J dropped 8 bases, with 15 bases sitting between them. In DNA form, the CDR3 reads TGTGCCAGCAGCCAATACCAGGGCCTTGAGGAAAAACTGTTTTTT. This translates into CASSQYQGLEEKLFF.

V usage is TRBV28 and J usage is TRBJ2-1; 7 bases map to TRBD1. The length of the CDR3 is 15 residues. CDR1 MDHEN and CDR2 SYDVKM come from the germline V gene. J was trimmed by 9 bases and V by 3 bases; bases with no gene match: 11. The CDR3 coding sequence is TGTGCCAGCAGTTTTTGGGGACAGCTCTCCGCTGAGCAGTTCTTC. Its translation: CASSFWGQLSAEQFF.

This clone has only a few counts. The J gene is TRBJ2-3, the V gene TRBV6-4; the match to TRBD1 covers 9 bases. Trimming at V came to 4 bases and at J to 1 base, leaving 0 bases not matched to a gene. This CDR3 is built from 14 residues. The germline V gene has CDR1 MRHNA and CDR2 SNTAGT. The CDR3 nucleotides are TGTGCCAGCAGTGGGACAGGGGGCACAGATACGCAGTATTTT. Its protein product is CASSGTGGTDTQYF.

The chain carries TRBV6-6 and TRBJ2-2; maybe TRBD2 (7 bases). V lost 2 bases to trimming and J lost 7 bases, with 17 bases between them. CDR1 and CDR2 from the germline V gene are MNHNY and SVGAGI (reference sequence). This CDR3 comprises 16 residues. As DNA, the CDR3 is TGTGCCAGCAGTTACGGGTGGGGGGGCCGGAACGGGGAGCTGTTTTTT. The encoded protein is CASSYGWGGRNGELFF.

The genes are TRBV2 and TRBJ2-1; 7 positions match TRBD1. With 4 bases clipped from V and 7 bases from J, the junction kept 7 bases outside the gene matches. The CDR3 length is 14 residues. Germline CDR1 and CDR2: SNHLY and FYNNEI. This CDR3 reads CASSGQGLLNEQFF. The CDR3 DNA is TGTGCCAGCAGTGGACAGGGCCTCTTGAATGAGCAGTTCTTC. Complete variable domain (other parts from reference TRBV2 and TRBJ2-1): EPEVTQTPSHQVTQMGQEVILRCVPISNHLYFYWYRQILGQKVEFLVSFYNNEISEKSEIFDDQFSVERPDGSNFTLKIRSTKLEDSAMYFCASSGQGLLNEQFFGPGTRLTVL.

The chain has TRBV6-6 and TRBJ2-1; the match to TRBD2 covers 8 bases. Germline V lookup: CDR1 MNHNY, CDR2 SVGAGI (reference sequence). The trim removed 0 bases at V and 7 bases at J, leaving 5 bases unmatched. This CDR3 has 15 amino acids. CDR3 nucleotide sequence: TGTGCCAGCAGTTACTCGAAGCGGGAGCGGAATGAGCAGTTCTTC. Translation gives CASSYSKRERNEQFF.

This clone came up a few times. V is TRBV30 and J is TRBJ1-6; D may be TRBD1 (5 bases). The V gene's germline CDR1 is GTSNPN and CDR2 SVGIG (reference sequence). The V and J ends lost 5 bases and 9 bases respectively, with 14 bases between them. The CDR3 extends over 13 amino acids. CDR3 in amino acids: CAWDSGLRSPLHF. CDR3 DNA: TGTGCCTGGGACAGCGGGCTTCGTTCACCCCTCCACTTT.

This clone was counted a single time. This chain links TRBV28 with TRBJ1-3, with D possibly being TRBD1 (6 bases). The V end lost 9 bases, the J end lost 4 bases, and 25 bases lay between the germline ends. The CDR3 is 17 amino acids. Germline loops: CDR1 MDHEN, CDR2 SYDVKM. The CDR3 protein is CASLKAGAWGGGNTIYF. The CDR3, as DNA: TGTGCCAGTCTCAAGGCGGGGGCGTGGGGCGGCGGAAACACCATATATTTT.

The rearrangement uses TRBV5-1 and TRBJ2-5, with 8 bases fitting TRBD2. This CDR3 has 15 residues. The trim removed 0 bases at V and 3 bases at J, leaving 4 bases unmatched. Per germline, CDR1 SGHRS and CDR2 YFSETQ. The CDR3 here is CASSLEGRGEETQYF. CDR3 bases: TGCGCCAGCAGCTTGGAAGGGCGGGGGGAAGAGACCCAGTACTTC.

The chain is built from TRBV19 and TRBJ2-5, with TRBD1 matching 10 bases. The V gene's germline CDR1 is LNHDA and CDR2 SQIVND (reference sequence). Trimming took 3 bases from V and 0 from J; bases not matched to a gene: 1. The CDR3 runs to 15 residues. CDR3 DNA: TGTGCCAGTAGTATCGGGACAGGGGACCAAGAGACCCAGTACTTC. This gives the protein CASSIGTGDQETQYF. Combining the CDR3 with reference TRBV19 and TRBJ2-5 gives the whole variable domain DGGITQSPKYLFRKEGQNVTLSCEQNLNHDAMYWYRQDPGQGLRLIYYSQIVNDFQKGDIAEGYSVSREKKESFPLTVTSAQKNPTAFYLCASSIGTGDQETQYFGPGTRLLVL.

This rearrangement joins TRBV19 to TRBJ2-7, with D perhaps TRBD2 (6 bases). The V gene's germline CDR1 is LNHDA and CDR2 SQIVND (reference sequence). The CDR3 has 14 residues. Trimming took off 5 bases at V and 8 bases at J, with 19 bases between the two ends. This chain's CDR3 is CASSAFRDSKQQYF. CDR3 nucleotide sequence: TGTGCCAGTAGTGCTTTCCGGGACTCGAAGCAGCAGTACTTC.

The V and J genes are TRBV12-1 and TRBJ1-3; the table's D call TRBD1 went unverified against the DNA. TRBV12-1 is a listed pseudogene. The length of the CDR3 is 16 residues. Here the CDR3 DNA reads TGTGCCAGCACCCACAGGGATTGGAGGCTCGGAAACACCATATATTTT. This translates into CASTHRDWRLGNTIYF.

The chain joins TRBV7-2 to TRBJ1-1; D remains ambiguous. From germline, CDR1 is SGHTA and CDR2 FQGNSA. This CDR3 is 12 amino acids long. V lost 2 bases and J lost 3, with 4 bases in between. The CDR3 sequence: CASSLSYTEAFF. The CDR3 bases are TGTGCCAGCAGCTTAAGCTACACTGAAGCTTTCTTT.

The chain couples TRBV6-5 to TRBJ2-1, with 9 bases identical to TRBD1. Germline V gene data show CDR1 as MNHEY and CDR2 as SVGAGI. This CDR3 region has 16 residues. The junction had 5 bases not matched to a gene; V was cut back by 3 bases and J by 2 bases. The CDR3 coding sequence is TGTGCCAGCAGTTATACCGGGACAGGGCCCTACAATGAGCAGTTCTTC. Protein sequence: CASSYTGTGPYNEQFF.

This chain uses TRBV5-4 with TRBJ2-1; 10 bases line up with TRBD2. Trimming removed 1 base from V and 5 bases from J; junction bases left unmatched: 0. The CDR3 has 14 amino acids. Germline CDR1 and CDR2: SGHNT and YYREEE (reference sequence). The CDR3 sequence is CASSLTSGDNEQFF. DNA of the CDR3: TGTGCCAGCAGCTTGACTAGCGGGGACAATGAGCAGTTCTTC.

CDR3 in DNA: TGTGCCAGCAGCTTGGGACAGGGGCATTCACCCCTCCACTTT. It encodes CASSLGQGHSPLHF. The chain employs TRBV7-2 and TRBJ1-6; 10 nucleotides match TRBD1. CDR1 is SGHTA, CDR2 FQGNSA, per germline. Unmatched junction bases numbered 1, after V lost 3 bases and J lost 8 bases. This CDR3 comprises 14 residues.

This clone was detected only a few times. J is TRBJ2-1 and V is TRBV12-5; 7 bases are shared with TRBD2. The CDR3 is made up of 15 amino acids. Trimming cost V 2 bases and J 6 bases; bases outside gene matches: 7. Per germline, CDR1 LGHNT and CDR2 FRNRAP. The CDR3: CASGLILAVRNEQFF. The CDR3 DNA reads TGTGCTAGTGGTTTGATTCTAGCGGTACGCAATGAGCAGTTCTTC.